This section outlines one TCR beta chain sequence together with its context. The target antigen is unknown. Sample time point: week 5, during vaccination. Doses of 300 ug of mutant IDH1 20-mer peptide were given with topical imiquimod. The study enrolled donors with new WHO grade 3 or 4 IDH1-mutant, ATRX-lost astrocytomas. This specimen belongs to a study of a mutant IDH1 vaccine in newly diagnosed glioma. Across the study: Radiotherapy alone preceded vaccination by 4-6 weeks; alternatively, vaccination started with temozolomide cycles.

Some clones are missing from TCRdb's copy, which holds only in-frame ones; the method was immunoSEQ multiplex PCR. The top ten clones hold 3% to 3.5% of a sample with approximately 60,000 clones, around 82% of them seen once. This CDR3 comprises 12 residues. Trimming took 6 bases from V and 1 from J, leaving 6 bases between them. Germline CDR1 is LNHDA and CDR2 is SQIVND (reference sequence). The TCR sequence derives from a woman aged 18-35 years with glioma. Some clones in this sample may be carry-over from other donors' samples. The source material was PBMCs, sampled from a glioma patient whose treatment included an IDH1 peptide vaccine. The V and J genes are TRBV19 and TRBJ1-1; D is ambiguous. CDR3 DNA sequence: TGTGCCAGTAGCCACTCGAACACTGAAGCTTTCTTT. This translates into CASSHSNTEAFF.